The TCR beta chain described here comes from a study of control samples from healthy donors and cancer patients. The table came from immunoSEQ multiplex PCR; TCRdb's copy has only in-frame clones and leaves some out. The sample consists of just over 9,000 clones, 91% of them appearing once. This clone was seen just once. The source of this sequence is a man in his sixties with colorectal cancer. The sample taken for sequencing was PBMCs.

The CDR3 DNA follows: TGTGCCAGCAGCAGTCGGGGGGGAGATACGCAGTATTTT. This sequence encodes CASSSRGGDTQYF. The chain combines TRBV7-2 with TRBJ2-3, with 8 bases matching TRBD2. CDR3 size: 13 residues. The germline gives CDR1 SGHTA, CDR2 FQGNSA. V dropped 5 bases and J dropped 5; count of bases not matched to a gene: 3.